There are a few counts of the clone carrying this T cell receptor beta chain. Germline loops: CDR1 SEHNR, CDR2 FQNEAQ (reference sequence). The V and J ends lost 5 bases and 8 bases, in that order; junction bases with no gene match: 14. The CDR3 runs to 16 residues. The sample is drawn from a study of T cells after yellow fever vaccination. MiXCR was run by TCRdb on the 5' RACE reads, yielding one entry per CDR3 protein. The profile shows hundreds of thousands of distinct CDR3 sequences, about 12% of them singletons. This rearrangement joins TRBV7-9 to TRBJ2-1; 8 bases align to TRBD1. The source material was PBMCs, sampled on the day of the yellow fever booster vaccination. The source of this sequence is a man aged 25 to 40 who received the YFV17D yellow fever vaccine. The CDR3 reads CASSPRIRTGGDEQFF. In nucleotides, the CDR3 is TGTGCCAGCAGCCCCCGCATTAGAACAGGGGGAGATGAGCAGTTCTTC. Filled out from reference TRBV7-9 and TRBJ2-1, the complete variable domain reads DTGVSQNPRHKITKRGQNVTFRCDPISEHNRLYWYRQTLGQGPEFLTYFQNEAQLEKSRLLSDRFSAERPKGSFSTLEIQRTEQGDSAMYLCASSPRIRTGGDEQFFGPGTRLTVL.